The 23 T cell receptor beta chains presented below share a single source sample, sequenced in a study of T cells in localized non-small cell lung cancer. Here immunoSEQ multiplex PCR was the method, and the copy in TCRdb shows in-frame clones only, minus some. Among around 5,400 clones listed, around 85% were seen once. The sequences come from PBMCs, collected before any cancer treatment. The source is a woman aged 35-75 years with stage II lung adenocarcinoma.

The chain combines TRBV19 with TRBJ1-5, with D possibly being TRBD1 (6 bases). V dropped 4 bases and J dropped 8 bases, with 12 bases sitting between them. The CDR3 consists of 13 residues. Germline values: CDR1 LNHDA, CDR2 SQIVND (reference sequence). The CDR3 nucleotides are TGTGCCAGTAGTACAGGGGTTTCCGAGCCCCAGCATTTT. Translated, it gives CASSTGVSEPQHF.

This clone was detected only once. The chain uses TRBV11-2 and TRBJ2-3; D is undetermined. Trimming took 8 bases from V and 1 from J, leaving 10 bases between them. The CDR3 loop spans 13 amino acids. From germline, CDR1 is SGHAT and CDR2 FQNNGV. CDR3 residues: CASRRRRTDTQYF. The CDR3 DNA sequence: TGTGCCAGCCGTCGCCGGCGCACAGATACGCAGTATTTT.

V and J are TRBV28 and TRBJ2-1; 10 positions match TRBD1. Germline V gene lookup returns CDR1 MDHEN and CDR2 SYDVKM. V lost 3 bases to trimming and J lost 5 bases; unmatched junction nucleotides: 4. This CDR3 spans 15 amino acids. For the CDR3, the DNA is TGTGCCAGCAGTTTTGCCGGGACAGGGGACAATGAGCAGTTCTTC. It encodes CASSFAGTGDNEQFF.

The sample holds one count of this clone. The chain recombines TRBV6-1 with TRBJ2-1; D might be TRBD2 (7 bases). This CDR3 has 15 amino acids. Germline V gives CDR1 MNHNS, CDR2 SASEGT. V dropped 2 bases and J dropped 3 bases, with 11 bases sitting between them. The CDR3 loop is CASSERGGDYNEQFF. Written as DNA, the CDR3 is TGTGCCAGCAGTGAAAGAGGGGGGGACTACAATGAGCAGTTCTTC.

This clone is a singleton in its sample. The chain has TRBV19 and TRBJ1-1; no clear D. The CDR3 runs to 13 residues. From germline, CDR1 is LNHDA and CDR2 SQIVND (reference sequence). With 3 bases removed from V and 5 bases from J, the gap between germline ends came to 10 bases. The CDR3 region has the DNA TGTGCCAGTAGTATTTCAAGAATGACTGAAGCTTTCTTT. This translates into CASSISRMTEAFF.

V is TRBV15 and J is TRBJ1-1, with D possibly TRBD1 on 5 matching bases. The CDR3 has 16 amino acids. CDR1 is LNHNV and CDR2 is YYDKDF in the germline V gene (reference sequence). Trimming stripped 7 bases from V and 1 base from J, with 19 bases between. CDR3 sequence (DNA): TGTGCCACCACCTCTATTGGGGGGGAGGGGAACACTGAAGCTTTCTTT. Translated, it gives CATTSIGGEGNTEAFF.

The chain has TRBV28 and TRBJ2-3; 9 bases are shared with TRBD2. The trim removed 7 bases at V and 5 bases at J, leaving 13 bases unmatched. The CDR3 is made up of 16 amino acids. Germline V CDR1 and CDR2: MDHEN, SYDVKM. This CDR3 reads CASTPATSGRKDTQYF. Written as DNA, the CDR3 is TGTGCCAGCACTCCCGCGACTAGCGGTCGGAAAGATACGCAGTATTTT.

The genes are TRBV14 and TRBJ2-7, with TRBD1 matching 8 bases. CDR1 and CDR2 from the germline V gene are SGHDN and FVKESK. V trimming: 0 bases; J trimming: 12 bases; junction bases outside the gene matches: 16. The CDR3 runs to 16 residues. CDR3 coding DNA: TGTGCCAGCAGCCAAGACCTATTCCGGGACAGGTCCCCTTTGTACTTC. Amino acids: CASSQDLFRDRSPLYF. The full variable domain, in which reference TRBV14 and TRBJ2-7 provide the parts outside the CDR3, is EAGVTQFPSHSVIEKGQTVTLRCDPISGHDNLYWYRRVMGKEIKFLLHFVKESKQDESGMPNNRFLAERTGGTYSTLKVQPAELEDSGVYFCASSQDLFRDRSPLYFGPGTRLTVT.

The rearrangement links TRBV6-1 to TRBJ1-2; 7 bases line up with TRBD1. The CDR3 is 15 amino acids. The V gene end was trimmed by 3 bases and the J gene end by 3 bases; junction bases not matched to a gene: 7. Germline assignment: CDR1 MNHNS and CDR2 SASEGT. The DNA for the CDR3 is TGTGCCAGCAGTGAGACAGGGTCATTCGACTATGGCTACACCTTC. Translating it yields CASSETGSFDYGYTF.

The chain employs TRBV9 and TRBJ2-7, with 12 positions matching TRBD2. With 3 bases clipped from V and 5 bases from J, the junction kept 0 bases outside the gene matches. The CDR3 has 13 residues. Germline loops: CDR1 SGDLS, CDR2 YYNGEE. Written as DNA, the CDR3 is TGTGCCAGCAGCGGGACTAGCGGGAACGAGCAGTACTTC. Its translation is CASSGTSGNEQYF.

The chain uses TRBV4-3 and TRBJ1-3; D is perhaps TRBD1 (6 bases). Between the trimmed V and J ends, which lost 0 bases and 4 bases, there was a span of 16 bases. The germline gives CDR1 LGHNA, CDR2 YSLEER. There are 17 residues in the CDR3. In DNA form, the CDR3 reads TGCGCCAGCAGCCAAGATTTGGGGAACAGGGTGGGAAACACCATATATTTT. The encoded protein is CASSQDLGNRVGNTIYF.

This clone was recorded a few times. The chain uses TRBV2 and TRBJ2-1, with TRBD1 identical over 8 bases. CDR3 length: 12 residues. Trimming at V came to 8 bases and at J to 8 bases, leaving 5 bases not matched to a gene. The germline CDR1 and CDR2 sequences are SNHLY and FYNNEI. CDR3 coding DNA: TGTGCCAGCGAGGCAGGGGGCGATGAGCAGTTCTTC. Translation gives CASEAGGDEQFF.

The V and J genes are TRBV28 and TRBJ2-2; D assignment may be TRBD1 or TRBD2 (6 bases each). Trimming removed 3 bases from V and 4 bases from J, with 12 bases in between. Germline V gene sequence: CDR1 MDHEN, CDR2 SYDVKM. The length of the CDR3 is 15 residues. The CDR3 DNA is TGTGCCAGCAGTTTGGGGGGCGCGGGCACCGGGGAGCTGTTTTTT. It encodes CASSLGGAGTGELFF.

This clone has only a few counts. The chain combines TRBV6-5 with TRBJ1-5; D ambiguous. Germline-derived CDR1 and CDR2 are MNHEY and SVGAGI. Trimming removed 2 bases from V and 7 bases from J, with 12 bases in between. The CDR3 totals 14 residues. Here the CDR3 reads CASSYKGDAQPQHF. CDR3 nucleotide sequence: TGTGCCAGCAGTTACAAGGGAGATGCACAGCCCCAGCATTTT.

This chain links TRBV10-2 with TRBJ1-6; tentatively, D is TRBD1 (6 bases). CDR1 WSHSY and CDR2 SAAADI come from the germline V gene. The length of the CDR3 is 14 residues. V gave up 7 bases and J gave up 4 bases, with 11 bases separating them. In nucleotides, the CDR3 is TGCGCCAGCACAGCGCAGGGGTATAATTCACCCCTCCACTTT. Its translation is CASTAQGYNSPLHF.

J is TRBJ2-1 and V is TRBV7-2, with 7 nucleotides matching TRBD2. After removal of 5 bases from V and 4 bases from J, the junction contained 14 bases not matched to a gene. The CDR3 length is 17 residues. Germline V lookup: CDR1 SGHTA, CDR2 FQGNSA. The CDR3 sequence is CASSPRFRVAGYNEQFF. The CDR3 DNA is TGTGCCAGCAGCCCCCGGTTCCGGGTAGCGGGTTACAATGAGCAGTTCTTC. The whole variable domain, filled in from reference TRBV7-2 and TRBJ2-1, reads GAGVSQSPSNKVTEKGKDVELRCDPISGHTALYWYRQSLGQGLEFLIYFQGNSAPDKSGLPSDRFSAERTGGSVSTLTIQRTQQEDSAVYLCASSPRFRVAGYNEQFFGPGTRLTVL.

CDR3: CASSQQGTEQYF. The CDR3 DNA is TGTGCCAGCTCGCAACAGGGGACCGAGCAGTACTTC. The chain carries TRBV18 and TRBJ2-7; TRBD1 matches 7 bases. J gave up 6 bases and V 6 bases, and 5 bases lay outside the gene matches. The CDR3 extends over 12 amino acids. CDR1 is KGHSH and CDR2 is LQKENI in the germline V gene.

The chain is built from TRBV5-1 and TRBJ2-5, with D perhaps TRBD2 (5 bases). This CDR3 has 15 residues. Trimming removed 4 bases at V and 2 bases at J, with 15 bases between. Germline-derived CDR1 and CDR2 are SGHRS and YFSETQ. The CDR3 sequence: CASSPHLTGQETQYF. The DNA of the CDR3 is TGCGCCAGCAGCCCCCATCTGACGGGGCAAGAGACCCAGTACTTC.

The chain is built from TRBV10-3 and TRBJ2-4; D assignment may be TRBD1 or TRBD2 (5 bases each). Germline-derived CDR1 and CDR2 are ENHRY and SYGVKD. Trimming took 5 bases from V and 3 from J, leaving 14 bases between them. This CDR3 is built from 15 residues. The CDR3 DNA reads as TGTGCCATCAGTTCTCAGGGACGAGACAAAAACATTCAGTACTTC. Its translation: CAISSQGRDKNIQYF.

V gene TRBV7-2 combines with J gene TRBJ2-1, with 12 bases fitting TRBD2. Germline V gene sequence: CDR1 SGHTA, CDR2 FQGNSA. The CDR3 is 16 residues long. J gave up 2 bases and V 2 bases, and 1 base lay outside the gene matches. DNA for the CDR3: TGTGCCAGCAGCTTAAGACTAGCGGGGGCCTACAATGAGCAGTTCTTC. Amino acids: CASSLRLAGAYNEQFF.

This chain connects TRBV28 to TRBJ1-1; perhaps TRBD1 as D (5 bases). The CDR3 has 16 amino acids. V lost 6 bases, J lost 4 bases, and 21 bases lay in between. Germline V gives CDR1 MDHEN, CDR2 SYDVKM. The CDR3 nucleotides read TGTGCCAGCAGGCGGGACGACTTTTTTGTAAGCACTGAAGCTTTCTTT. It translates to CASRRDDFFVSTEAFF.

Details on this clone: This specimen includes other DNA sequences encoding the same CDR3. V gene TRBV19 combines with J gene TRBJ2-7; D call uncertain. The V end lost 1 base, the J end lost 0 bases, and 10 bases lay between the germline ends. The CDR3 has 15 residues. CDR1 is LNHDA, CDR2 SQIVND, per germline (reference sequence). CDR3 sequence: CASSIAQLPSYEQYF. DNA for the CDR3: TGTGCCAGTAGTATAGCCCAGTTACCCTCCTACGAGCAGTACTTC. The full variable domain, its missing parts supplied by reference TRBV19 and TRBJ2-7, is DGGITQSPKYLFRKEGQNVTLSCEQNLNHDAMYWYRQDPGQGLRLIYYSQIVNDFQKGDIAEGYSVSREKKESFPLTVTSAQKNPTAFYLCASSIAQLPSYEQYFGPGTRLTVT.

This chain uses TRBV11-2 with TRBJ2-7; 7 positions match TRBD2. CDR1 SGHAT and CDR2 FQNNGV come from the germline V gene. The CDR3 covers 12 residues. With V trimmed by 4 bases and J by 5 bases, 2 bases remained unmatched. The DNA for the CDR3 is TGTGCCAGCAGCTCTCGGGGGGACGAGCAGTACTTC. This codes for CASSSRGDEQYF.